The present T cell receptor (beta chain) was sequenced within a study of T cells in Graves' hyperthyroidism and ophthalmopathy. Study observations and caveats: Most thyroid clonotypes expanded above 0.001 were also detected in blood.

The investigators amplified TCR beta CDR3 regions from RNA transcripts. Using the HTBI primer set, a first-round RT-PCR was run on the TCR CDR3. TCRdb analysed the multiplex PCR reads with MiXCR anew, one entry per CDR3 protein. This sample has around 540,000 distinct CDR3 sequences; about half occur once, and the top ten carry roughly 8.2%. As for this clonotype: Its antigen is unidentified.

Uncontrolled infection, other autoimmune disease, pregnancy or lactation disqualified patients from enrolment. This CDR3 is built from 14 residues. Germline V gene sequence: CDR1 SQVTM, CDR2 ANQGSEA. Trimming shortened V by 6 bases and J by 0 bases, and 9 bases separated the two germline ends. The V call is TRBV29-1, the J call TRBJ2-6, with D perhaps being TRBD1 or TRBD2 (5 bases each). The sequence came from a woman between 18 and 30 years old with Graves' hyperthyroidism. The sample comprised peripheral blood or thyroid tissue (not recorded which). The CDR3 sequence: CSVRDDSGANVLTF. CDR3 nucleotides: TGCAGCGTCCGGGACGACTCTGGGGCCAACGTCCTGACTTTC.